This note documents a single TCR beta chain sequence. The data belong to a study of T cells in Graves' hyperthyroidism and ophthalmopathy. CDR3 size: 12 residues. Germline V gene sequence: CDR1 MNHNS, CDR2 SASEGT. Between the trimmed V and J ends, which lost 11 bases and 3 bases, there was a span of 14 bases. TCR beta CDR3 sequences were amplified from RNA transcripts. Using the HTBI primer set, a first-round RT-PCR was run on the TCR CDR3. Each CDR3 protein gets one entry after TCRdb re-called the multiplex PCR reads with MiXCR. The sample lists roughly 530,000 distinct CDR3 sequences; more than 15% were seen once.

Sequencing used blood. This sequence was found in a woman aged 18-29 years with Graves' ophthalmopathy. The rearrangement joins TRBV6-1 to TRBJ2-7, with D uncertain. The CDR3 DNA is TGTGCCGGTTCACAGAGTTTCTACGAGCAGTACTTC. Amino acid sequence: CAGSQSFYEQYF.